Here is one TCR beta chain with its context. The antigen it binds to is not known. It has no much larger one-base neighbor in the sample; base qualities were not kept. PBMCs were isolated by Ficoll-Paque density gradient centrifugation. Sequenced using an Illumina NovaSeq 6000. TCRalpha and TCRbeta cDNA libraries were built by 5'RACE with constant-segment primers, adding sample barcodes and unique molecular identifiers. RNA was extracted from every sample with Trizol reagent. Amplification of the libraries took two PCR steps, and the second step added a second sample barcode plus Illumina TruSeq adapters. Sequencing of the libraries was done on an Illumina NovaSeq, producing 2 x 150 bp paired-end reads. Concerning the study's data processing: Demultiplexing of reads and collapsing into UMI-guided consensus sequences were performed with migec v1.2.7. Using mixcr v2.1.11, the UMI consensuses were aligned to TRA and TRB V and J templates and assembled into clonotypes. Clonotypes were classified as expanded or contracted when called significant by both edgeR and NoisET, with noise models trained on biological replicates. For edgeR calls, the thresholds were a false discovery rate-adjusted p below 0.01 and a log2 fold-change of 1. PCA with hierarchical clustering of max-normalized trajectories of the 1000 most abundant clonotypes was used as exploratory dynamics analysis. Each responding clone was given a CD4 or CD8 phenotype based on the CD4+ and CD8+ repertoires, which had been sequenced separately. The raw public data were reprocessed by TCRdb itself: fastp quality trimming at Q25, MiXCR clonotype calling, in-frame beta chains only. Merged by CDR3 protein, the rows form single entries marked with the most common genes and DNA. The V and J calls, along with clone size, are taken from TCRdb and not from the paper's own processing. For this sample there are approximately 490,000 distinct CDR3 sequences; about a fifth appear just once. About 12% of the sample is in the top ten clones.

The CDR3 runs 15 amino acids, cysteine and phenylalanine included. Only the CDR3 DNA is retained, 45 bases long and in frame from the first base. The CDR1 and CDR2 encoded by the germline V gene (reference sequence) are SEHNR and FQNEAQ. The V end loses 4 bases and the J end loses 3 bases, and a stretch of 15 bases separates them. This sample stems from a study of T-cell memory formation after mild COVID-19 (dated by TCRdb to 2020 to 2023). Looking at the study overall: TCR sequence clusters from the two donors were largely donor specific. In a couple of donors, T-cell clones that expanded and contracted after mild COVID-19 were followed by sequencing TCRalpha and TCRbeta repertoires longitudinally. The cohort comprised two young, previously healthy adult volunteers, one female and one male. Broader findings and caveats from the paper: The study covered only two mild cases, and larger cohorts including severe cases with pre-infection samples were considered necessary. Contracting CD4+ clones appeared mostly in the CM and EM memory subsets, whereas CD8+ clones were enriched in EMRA. SARS-CoV-2 specificity was not confirmed for the second-wave clones peaking on day 37. From day 15 to 85, contracting clones showed balanced CD4/CD8 phenotypes, whereas a second wave of clones that expanded from day 15 to 37 leaned towards CD4+. Some responding clones were detected in pre-infection memory, suggesting pre-existing cross-reactive memory T cells joined the SARS-CoV-2 response.

The TCR sequence derives from an adult woman who had mild COVID-19 (a few samples of this study predate the infection). The sample titles of this study are shuffled in the database, so cell type and time point are left out; the donor was told from shared clones. The sequence is built from TRBV7-9 and TRBJ2-5; there is no confident call for the D gene. The specimen sequenced was PBMCs or a T cell subset sorted from them (not recorded which). The CDR3 protein sequence reads: CASSYAYLGKETQYF. Read as DNA, the sequence is TGTGCCAGCAGCTACGCTTACCTGGGGAAAGAGACCCAGTACTTC.